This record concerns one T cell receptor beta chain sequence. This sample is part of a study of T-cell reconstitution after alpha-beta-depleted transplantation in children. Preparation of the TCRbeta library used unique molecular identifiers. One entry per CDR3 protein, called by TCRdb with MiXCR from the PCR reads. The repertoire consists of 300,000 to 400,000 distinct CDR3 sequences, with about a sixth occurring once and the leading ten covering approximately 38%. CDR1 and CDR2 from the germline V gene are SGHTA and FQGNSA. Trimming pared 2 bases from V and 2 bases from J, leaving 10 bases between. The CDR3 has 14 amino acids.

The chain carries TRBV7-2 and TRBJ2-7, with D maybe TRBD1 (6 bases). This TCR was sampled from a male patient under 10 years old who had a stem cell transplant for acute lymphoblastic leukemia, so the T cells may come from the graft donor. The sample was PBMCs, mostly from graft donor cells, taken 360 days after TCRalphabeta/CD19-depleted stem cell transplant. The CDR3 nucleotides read TGTGCCAGCAGCTTACAGGGGTCCCCCTACGAGCAGTACTTC. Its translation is CASSLQGSPYEQYF.